This TCR beta chain was identified during a study of identical twins. Via MiXCR, TCRdb re-called the 5' RACE reads, giving one row per CDR3 protein. The sample shows 100,000 to 110,000 distinct CDR3 sequences, roughly 6% of them seen only once. Donors were all healthy Caucasians. Per the germline V gene, CDR1 is SGHNT and CDR2 is YYREEE (reference sequence). Deletions cut 2 bases from V and 5 bases from J, with 21 bases between. This CDR3 is 17 amino acids long. The chain is built from TRBV5-4 and TRBJ2-3; the D call may be TRBD1 or TRBD2 (5 bases each). The receptor's source is a woman aged 45-60 years in good health. The sample was memory T cells sorted from blood. The CDR3 region is CASSFDLGAPPVDTQYF. In nucleotides, the CDR3 is TGTGCCAGCAGCTTCGATCTCGGGGCCCCACCGGTAGATACGCAGTATTTT.